This T cell receptor beta chain came from a study of graft-versus-host responses after intestinal transplantation. Across the study: Isolated intestinal, liver-intestinal, or multivisceral transplants were what recipients had.

This clone was seen a handful of times. Plating combined some 200,000 CFSE-labeled responder cells with some 200,000 irradiated, violet-dye-labeled stimulator cells. The CDR3 spans 15 residues. V lost 5 bases to trimming and J lost 4 bases; unmatched junction nucleotides: 9. The germline gives CDR1 SGHRS, CDR2 YFSETQ. TCRdb's table, derived via immunoSEQ multiplex PCR, lists solely in-frame clones and lacks some. The table has about 21,000 clones, 55% to 70% seen once. The material sequenced was alloreactive CD4+ T cells from a mixed lymphocyte reaction culture, taken before intestinal transplant. As for subset: CFSE-low proliferating T cells sorted from roughly 6-day pre-transplant mixed lymphocyte reaction (GvH or HvG direction). The chain carries TRBV5-1 and TRBJ2-5; TRBD2 matches at 9 bases. The clonotype was recovered from a human patient who received an intestinal transplant. This CDR3 reads CASSSAGGSTETQYF. CDR3 nucleotide sequence: TGCGCCAGCAGTTCCGCGGGGGGGTCAACAGAGACCCAGTACTTC.